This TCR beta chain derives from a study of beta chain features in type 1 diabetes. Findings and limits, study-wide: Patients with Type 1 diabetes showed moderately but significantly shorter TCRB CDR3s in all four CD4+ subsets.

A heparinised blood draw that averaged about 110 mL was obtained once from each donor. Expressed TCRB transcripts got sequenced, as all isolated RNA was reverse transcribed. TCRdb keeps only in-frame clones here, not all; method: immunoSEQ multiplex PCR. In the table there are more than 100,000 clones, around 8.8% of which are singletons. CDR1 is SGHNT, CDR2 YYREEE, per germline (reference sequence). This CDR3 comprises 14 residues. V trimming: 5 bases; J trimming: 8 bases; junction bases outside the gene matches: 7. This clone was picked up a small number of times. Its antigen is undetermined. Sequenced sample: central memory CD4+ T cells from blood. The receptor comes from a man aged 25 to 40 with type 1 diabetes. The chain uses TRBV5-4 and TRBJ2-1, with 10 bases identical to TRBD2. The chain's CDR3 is CASSLAGVLDEQFF. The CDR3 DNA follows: TGTGCCAGCAGTCTAGCGGGGGTTTTGGATGAGCAGTTCTTC.